The 18 T cell receptor beta chains in this list originate from one sample, sequenced in a study of CD8+CD57+ T cells in acquired aplastic anemia. TCR beta VDJ and CDR3 profiles were obtained from a genomic DNA template. TCRdb reprocessed the reads with MiXCR, giving one entry per CDR3 protein. In the table there are 150,000 to 200,000 distinct CDR3 sequences, about 60% of which are singletons. The sample consisted of sorted CD4+, CD8+, or CD8+CD57+ T cells (not recorded which) from PBMCs. Every receptor here comes from a human donor in good health.

This clonotype was seen a handful of times. V and J are TRBV2 and TRBJ2-7, with D hard to call. Trimming removed 4 bases at V and 4 bases at J, with 8 bases between. This CDR3 comprises 12 residues. In germline, CDR1 is SNHLY, CDR2 FYNNEI. CDR3 amino acids: CASSGNRYEQYF. The CDR3 nucleotides are TGTGCCAGCAGTGGTAATCGGTACGAGCAGTACTTC.

With regard to this clonotype: A much larger clone is a single base away; this may be a read error. The chain uses TRBV5-1 and TRBJ2-1; D may be TRBD1 (6 bases). Trimming took 2 bases from V and 4 from J, leaving 13 bases between them. From germline, CDR1 is SGHRS and CDR2 YFSETQ. The CDR3 covers 15 residues. CDR3 in amino acids: CASSFRDKGYNEQFF. The CDR3 DNA sequence: TGCGCCAGCAGCTTCCGGGACAAGGGGTACAATGAGCAGTTCTTC.

The V and J genes are TRBV9 and TRBJ2-3, with TRBD2 matching over 9 bases. The junction had 12 bases not matched to a gene; V was cut back by 0 bases and J by 1 base. Germline-derived CDR1 and CDR2 are SGDLS and YYNGEE. CDR3 length: 19 amino acids. The CDR3 region is CASSVVSGGGLARTDTQYF. CDR3 bases: TGTGCCAGCAGCGTAGTTTCCGGGGGCGGACTAGCGCGCACAGATACGCAGTATTTT.

The chain couples TRBV20-1 to TRBJ2-5, with TRBD2 matching over 8 bases. Per germline, CDR1 DFQATT and CDR2 SNEGSKA (reference sequence). This CDR3 is 16 amino acids long. V lost 1 base and J lost 2; bases outside the gene matches: 9. CDR3 residues: CSARGWGTSGQETQYF. The CDR3, as DNA: TGCAGTGCTAGAGGGTGGGGTACTAGCGGACAAGAGACCCAGTACTTC.

The rearrangement joins TRBV20-1 to TRBJ2-7; a possible D gene is TRBD1 (6 bases). Trimming shortened V by 6 bases and J by 0 bases, and 12 bases separated the two germline ends. The CDR3 sequence is 13 residues long. Germline-derived CDR1 and CDR2 are DFQATT and SNEGSKA (reference sequence). CDR3 nucleotides: TGCAGTGCCCCAGGGGACAACTCCTACGAGCAGTACTTC. As protein: CSAPGDNSYEQYF.

The chain has TRBV29-1 and TRBJ2-1; D possibly matches TRBD1 or TRBD2 (6 bases each). Germline CDR1 and CDR2: SQVTM and ANQGSEA. The CDR3 consists of 15 residues. V was pared by 8 bases and J by 1 base, with 18 bases between. CDR3 loop: CSSYGGGPSYNEQFF. Written as DNA, the CDR3 is TGCAGCAGTTACGGGGGCGGACCTTCCTACAATGAGCAGTTCTTC.

The CDR3: CASSKTGWTQYF. The CDR3 DNA is TGTGCCAGCAGCAAGACAGGGTGGACGCAGTATTTT. The chain recombines TRBV7-9 with TRBJ2-3; 7 nucleotides align to TRBD1. The CDR3 sequence is 12 residues long. Per germline, CDR1 SEHNR and CDR2 FQNEAQ (reference sequence). J lost 9 bases, V lost 5 bases, and 5 bases had no gene match.

The chain combines TRBV20-1 with TRBJ2-7; D could derive from TRBD1 or TRBD2 (5 bases each). CDR1 DFQATT and CDR2 SNEGSKA come from the germline V gene (reference sequence). The CDR3 length is 13 residues. V was pared by 6 bases and J by 5 bases, with 17 bases between. DNA of the CDR3: TGCAGTGCGACCGGGACGGACTCTCACGAGCAGTACTTC. Its protein product is CSATGTDSHEQYF.

The gene calls are TRBV7-2 and TRBJ2-2; 8 bases map to TRBD2. V shed 5 bases and J 0 bases; nucleotides not matched to a gene: 2. This CDR3 has 15 residues. Germline CDR1 and CDR2: SGHTA and FQGNSA. In nucleotides, the CDR3 is TGTGCCAGCAGCCTTAGCGGGACGAACACCGGGGAGCTGTTTTTT. It codes for CASSLSGTNTGELFF.

A few counts support this clonotype. The V call is TRBV7-9, the J call TRBJ2-1; the match to TRBD2 covers 9 bases. Germline V gives CDR1 SEHNR, CDR2 FQNEAQ (reference sequence). CDR3 length: 15 amino acids. The V and J ends lost 3 bases and 8 bases, in that order; junction bases with no gene match: 8. The CDR3 loop is CASSLLAGLLHEQFF. CDR3 bases: TGTGCCAGCAGCTTGCTAGCGGGACTACTCCATGAGCAGTTCTTC. The variable domain in full, completed from reference TRBV7-9 and TRBJ2-1, reads DTGVSQNPRHKITKRGQNVTFRCDPISEHNRLYWYRQTLGQGPEFLTYFQNEAQLEKSRLLSDRFSAERPKGSFSTLEIQRTEQGDSAMYLCASSLLAGLLHEQFFGPGTRLTVL.

Points on this clonotype: A junction boundary mismatches the germline segment, possibly from a read error. This rearrangement joins TRBV4-1 to TRBJ2-7; possibly TRBD1 or TRBD2 for D (6 bases each). CDR1 is MGHRA, CDR2 YSYEKL, per germline. The CDR3 runs to 12 residues. In DNA form, the CDR3 reads TGCGCCAGCCGCCAAGGGGGGTACGAGCAGTACTTC. Its translation is CASRQGGYEQYF.

The table lists this clonotype with a few counts. The gene calls are TRBV6-4 and TRBJ2-7; the D is unclear. Trimming removed 0 bases at V and 2 bases at J, with 2 bases between. CDR1 is MRHNA, CDR2 SNTAGT, per germline. There are 12 residues in the CDR3. The CDR3 spells CASSDSAYEQYF. Written as DNA, the CDR3 is TGTGCCAGCAGTGACTCTGCCTACGAGCAGTACTTC.

In this sample, this clonotype turned up many times. This chain links TRBV13 with TRBJ1-1; D is ambiguous. The CDR3 consists of 12 residues. Germline CDR1 and CDR2: PRHDT and FYEKMQ (reference sequence). The V gene lost 5 bases and the J gene lost 1 base, with 5 bases spanning the gap. The CDR3 nucleotides are TGTGCCAGCAGCCAGAAGAACACTGAAGCTTTCTTT. It translates to CASSQKNTEAFF.

The CDR3 loop reads CASSIQGSSNYGYTF. The CDR3 coding sequence is TGCGCCAGCAGCATTCAGGGCTCTTCTAACTATGGCTACACCTTC. The rearrangement links TRBV5-1 to TRBJ1-2; D perhaps matches TRBD1 (5 bases). The germline gives CDR1 SGHRS, CDR2 YFSETQ. The CDR3 contains 15 residues. Trimming removed 4 bases at V and 0 bases at J, with 13 bases between.

The chain recombines TRBV24-1 with TRBJ2-1; D is uncertain. V lost 7 bases and J 5 bases, leaving 8 bases between the germline ends. This CDR3 contains 12 residues. Germline V lookup: CDR1 KGHDR, CDR2 SFDVKD. The CDR3 DNA reads as TGTGCCACCAGCCTACTTGACAATGAGCAGTTCTTC. This codes for CATSLLDNEQFF.

This clonotype appeared once. This chain joins TRBV10-3 and TRBJ2-2; TRBD1 agrees at 7 bases. The CDR3 is 13 amino acids. V lost 6 bases and J lost 7; bases outside the gene matches: 5. Germline V lookup: CDR1 ENHRY, CDR2 SYGVKD. The CDR3 coding sequence is TGTGCCATCAGAGAGGGGGCGGGCGGGGAGCTGTTTTTT. It translates to CAIREGAGGELFF.

Remarks on this clonotype: A much larger clone differs from this one at a single base, so this may be a read error. The chain recombines TRBV7-9 with TRBJ2-4; D unclear. V lost 5 bases and J lost 0, with 20 bases in between. Germline values: CDR1 SEHNR, CDR2 FQNEAQ (reference sequence). This CDR3 is 18 amino acids long. The CDR3 spells CASSLGWASLGAKNIQYF. The CDR3 nucleotides are TGTGCCAGCAGCCTAGGGTGGGCCTCCCTCGGAGCCAAAAACATTCAGTACTTC. The whole variable domain, filled in from reference TRBV7-9 and TRBJ2-4, reads DTGVSQNPRHKITKRGQNVTFRCDPISEHNRLYWYRQTLGQGPEFLTYFQNEAQLEKSRLLSDRFSAERPKGSFSTLEIQRTEQGDSAMYLCASSLGWASLGAKNIQYFGAGTRLSVL.

Remarks on this clonotype: With a much larger clone just one base away, this may be a read error. The V call is TRBV13, the J call TRBJ2-2; 12 bases map to TRBD2. After removal of 0 bases from V and 4 bases from J, the junction contained 0 bases not matched to a gene. The CDR3 spans 16 residues. Germline CDR1 is PRHDT and CDR2 is FYEKMQ (reference sequence). The CDR3 nucleotides are TGTGCCAGCAGCTTAGGACTAGCGGGAGGCACCGGGGAGCTGTTTTTT. Amino acid sequence: CASSLGLAGGTGELFF.